These T cell receptor beta chains were read from a single sample in a study of Graves' ophthalmopathy and Graves' hyperthyroidism. TCRdb reanalysed the multiplex PCR reads using MiXCR and keeps one entry per CDR3 protein. The table records 200,000 to 250,000 distinct CDR3 sequences, roughly 21% of them present only once. Sequencing input: peripheral blood. These receptors were obtained from a woman in her fifties or sixties with Graves' ophthalmopathy. The CDR3 runs from the conserved cysteine through the conserved F or W. A D gene is named only where the DNA matches it firmly. Clone size is shown for a subset of rows, as once, few, many or a class of expanded clone.

V: TRBV9
J: TRBJ2-3
size: .
D: TRBD2
DNA: TGTGCCAGCAGCGTATGGGCGGGAGACACAGATACGCAGTATTTT
CDR3: CASSVWAGDTDTQYF

V: TRBV11-2
J: TRBJ2-5
size: many
D: TRBD1
DNA: TGTGCCAGCAGCTACAGGGGGCAGGGAGAGACCCAGTACTTC
CDR3: CASSYRGQGETQYF

V: TRBV4-1
J: TRBJ1-2
size: few
D: .
DNA: TGCGCCAGCAGCCCGGGGGCTGGTCGCTATGGCTACACCTTC
CDR3: CASSPGAGRYGYTF

V: TRBV7-2
J: TRBJ2-7
size: .
D: .
DNA: TGTGCCAGCAGCTCGCCGGCGGCCTCCTACGAGCAGTACTTC
CDR3: CASSSPAASYEQYF

V: TRBV24-1
J: TRBJ2-7
size: .
D: .
DNA: TGTGCCAGCAGTTACTCGTTCCGTCACTCCTACGAGCAGTACTTC
CDR3: CASSYSFRHSYEQYF

V: TRBV6-1
J: TRBJ1-1
size: many
D: .
DNA: TGTGCCAGCAGGGGGAAAGGTATGAACACTGAAGCTTTCTTT
CDR3: CASRGKGMNTEAFF

V: TRBV12-3/TRBV12-4
J: TRBJ2-2
size: many
D: .
DNA: TGTGCCAGCAGACCCACGGAGCGGAACACCGGGGAGCTGTTTTTT
CDR3: CASRPTERNTGELFF

V: TRBV5-6
J: TRBJ2-5
size: many
D: TRBD2
DNA: TGTGCCAGCAGCAGCCTAGCGGGGCAAGAGACCCAGTACTTC
CDR3: CASSSLAGQETQYF

V: TRBV4-1
J: TRBJ2-7
size: .
D: TRBD1
DNA: TGCGCCAGCAGCCTAATGAATGACAGGGTTTACTACGAGCAGTACTTC
CDR3: CASSLMNDRVYYEQYF

V: TRBV6-2/TRBV6-3
J: TRBJ2-4
size: many
D: TRBD2
DNA: TGTGCCAGCAGTCCGGGACTAGCTAACATTCAGTACTTC
CDR3: CASSPGLANIQYF

V: TRBV6-1
J: TRBJ2-7
size: many
D: TRBD2
DNA: TGTGCCAGCAGACCCGCGCTAGCGGCACCCTACGAGCAGTACTTC
CDR3: CASRPALAAPYEQYF

V: TRBV24-1
J: TRBJ2-2
size: many
D: .
DNA: TGTGCCACCAGCAAGCTGGGCACCGGGGAGCTGTTTTTT
CDR3: CATSKLGTGELFF

V: TRBV24-1
J: TRBJ1-1
size: many
D: .
DNA: TGTGCCACCAGTGATTTAGGACAGTCTGAAGCTTTCTTT
CDR3: CATSDLGQSEAFF